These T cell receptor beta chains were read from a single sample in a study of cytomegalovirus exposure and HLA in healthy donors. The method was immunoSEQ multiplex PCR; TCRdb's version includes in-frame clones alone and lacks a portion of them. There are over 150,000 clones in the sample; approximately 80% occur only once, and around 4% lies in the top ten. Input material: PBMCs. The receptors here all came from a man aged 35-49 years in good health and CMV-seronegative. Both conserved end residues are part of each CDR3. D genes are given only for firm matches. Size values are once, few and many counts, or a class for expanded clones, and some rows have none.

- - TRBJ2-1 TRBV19 CASSTRPRSLSYNEQFF TGTGCCAGTAGTACCCGCCCGCGCTCCCTCTCCTACAATGAGCAGTTCTTC
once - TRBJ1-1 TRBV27 CASSHPQGGNTEAFF TGTGCCAGCAGTCATCCCCAGGGCGGGAACACTGAAGCTTTCTTT
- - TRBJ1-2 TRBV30 CAWSDGLGYTF TGTGCCTGGTCGGACGGACTTGGCTACACCTTC
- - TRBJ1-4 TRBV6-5 CASSRTGTTEKLFF TGTGCCAGCAGCCGTACCGGGACAACCGAAAAACTGTTTTTT
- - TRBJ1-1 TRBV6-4 CASSESESGNTEAFF TGTGCCAGCAGTGAGTCGGAGAGTGGTAACACTGAAGCTTTCTTT
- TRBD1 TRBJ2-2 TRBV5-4 CASSFPQGAGELFF TGTGCCAGCAGCTTCCCTCAGGGGGCCGGGGAGCTGTTTTTT
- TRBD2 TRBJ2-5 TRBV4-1 CASSQDQLAGAGTQYF TGCGCCAGCAGCCAAGATCAGCTAGCGGGGGCCGGGACCCAGTACTTC
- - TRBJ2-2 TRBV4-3 CASSGRNTGELFF TGCGCCAGCAGCGGCAGGAACACCGGGGAGCTGTTTTTT
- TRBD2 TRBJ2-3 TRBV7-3 CASSLSGTLAGRDTQYF TGTGCCAGCAGCTTATCCGGAACCCTAGCGGGGAGGGATACGCAGTATTTT
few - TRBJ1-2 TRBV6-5 CASSGIGGYGYTF TGTGCCAGCAGTGGAATAGGGGGCTATGGCTACACCTTC
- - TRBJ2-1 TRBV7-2 CASSLGSGGRRNEQFF TGTGCCAGCAGCTTAGGCTCCGGGGGAAGGCGGAATGAGCAGTTCTTC
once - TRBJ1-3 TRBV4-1 CASSQFSSGNTIYF TGCGCCAGCAGCCAATTCAGCTCTGGAAACACCATATATTTT
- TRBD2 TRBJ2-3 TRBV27 CASSPRTSGALFTDTQYF TGTGCCAGCAGTCCCCGGACTAGCGGGGCATTATTCACAGATACGCAGTATTTT
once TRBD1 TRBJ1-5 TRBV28 CASRPRQGSQPQHF TGTGCCAGCAGACCCCGACAGGGTAGTCAGCCCCAGCATTTT